This note documents a single TCR beta chain sequence. No antigen is known for it. Indicated time point: pretreatment peripheral blood. The method was immunoSEQ multiplex PCR; TCRdb's version includes in-frame clones alone and lacks a portion of them. Of over 75,000 clones listed, about 85% are singletons. These data belong to a study of PD-L1 blockade in urothelial cancer. Study-level information: Atezolizumab was started by patients in 2014 at 1,200 mg intravenously every 3 weeks. Researchers looked at the blood 3 weeks (second dose) and 6 weeks after treatment began.

Regarding the study as a whole: The study found that durable-benefit patients expanded tumor-associated blood clones more at 3 weeks.

The CDR3 has 12 residues. Germline V gives CDR1 MNHNY, CDR2 SVGAGI (reference sequence). V shed 8 bases and J shed 5 bases, with 12 bases lying between them. The receptor comes from a man between 60 and 75 years old with urothelial cancer. The chain uses TRBV6-6 and TRBJ1-2; no clear D. Sample: PBMCs, taken around atezolizumab (anti-PD-L1) treatment. CDR3: CASSAELYGYTF. DNA of the CDR3: TGTGCCAGCTCGGCGGAGCTTTATGGCTACACCTTC.